This entry lists 29 T cell receptor beta chains sequenced from one sample in a study of blood T cell repertoires in COVID-19. The assay was immunoSEQ multiplex PCR, and TCRdb's table has in-frame clones only and misses some. The sample has a few hundred thousand clones, 85% to 90% seen once. The sequenced sample was PBMCs or T cells enriched from blood (not recorded which). All receptors derive from a man under 40 who had recovered from COVID-19.

The CDR3 sequence: CASRSVQGNTEAFF. DNA of the CDR3: TGCGCCAGCAGGAGCGTACAGGGAAACACTGAAGCTTTCTTT. This sequence joins TRBV5-1 and TRBJ1-1; D is perhaps TRBD1 (6 bases). Germline-derived CDR1 and CDR2 are SGHRS and YFSETQ. The CDR3 consists of 14 residues. V was cut by 5 bases and J by 2 bases, with 13 bases left in between.

The J gene is TRBJ1-6, the V gene TRBV4-3; unclear D gene. CDR1 and CDR2 from the germline V gene are LGHNA and YSLEER. CDR3 length equals 14 residues. The V and J ends lost 0 bases and 8 bases respectively, with 8 bases between them. CDR3 loop: CASSQDHEHSPLHF. CDR3 nucleotides: TGCGCCAGCAGCCAAGACCACGAGCATTCACCCCTCCACTTT.

The CDR3 bases are TGCAGCGTTGTGGAGGACAGGGGGGTAGGCTACACCTTC. Translating it yields CSVVEDRGVGYTF. This rearrangement joins TRBV29-1 to TRBJ1-2; 10 bases match TRBD1. Losses at the gene ends were 4 bases for V and 8 bases for J; bases not matched to a gene: 7. CDR3 length: 13 amino acids. Germline CDR1 SQVTM, CDR2 ANQGSEA.

The chain carries TRBV28 and TRBJ2-7; D might be TRBD1 (6 bases). Germline loops: CDR1 MDHEN, CDR2 SYDVKM. This CDR3 is built from 13 residues. Trimming cost V 6 bases and J 3 bases, with 12 bases left between them. Here the CDR3 DNA reads TGTGCCAGCAGCATAGGGGGTATCTACGAGCAGTACTTC. It yields the protein CASSIGGIYEQYF.

The rearrangement uses TRBV14 and TRBJ1-1; no clear D gene. Between the trimmed V and J ends, which lost 0 bases and 4 bases, there was a span of 15 bases. The CDR3 covers 16 residues. CDR1 is SGHDN and CDR2 is FVKESK in the germline V gene. CDR3 loop: CASSQDLGKGGTEAFF. The CDR3 DNA follows: TGTGCCAGCAGCCAAGATCTAGGGAAGGGAGGCACTGAAGCTTTCTTT. The full variable domain, its missing parts supplied by reference TRBV14 and TRBJ1-1, is EAGVTQFPSHSVIEKGQTVTLRCDPISGHDNLYWYRRVMGKEIKFLLHFVKESKQDESGMPNNRFLAERTGGTYSTLKVQPAELEDSGVYFCASSQDLGKGGTEAFFGQGTRLTVV.

The chain is built from TRBV24-1 and TRBJ2-2; TRBD2 matches 15 bases. CDR3 length equals 18 residues. V lost 12 bases and J lost 3; bases outside the gene matches: 13. Germline V gene data show CDR1 as KGHDR and CDR2 as SFDVKD. For the CDR3, the DNA is TGTGCCGACCGGACTAGCGGGAGGGCCCGGGAGGACACCGGGGAGCTGTTTTTT. Residues: CADRTSGRAREDTGELFF.

This chain links TRBV7-2 with TRBJ2-3, with 8 bases fitting TRBD1. Germline V gene lookup returns CDR1 SGHTA and CDR2 FQGNSA. The CDR3 runs 14 residues. V was pared by 5 bases and J by 4 bases, with 5 bases of the junction left unmatched. Here the CDR3 DNA reads TGTGCCAGCAGCACAACGACAGGGGCAGATACGCAGTATTTT. Its protein product is CASSTTTGADTQYF. Drawing the rest from reference TRBV7-2 and TRBJ2-3, the complete variable domain is GAGVSQSPSNKVTEKGKDVELRCDPISGHTALYWYRQSLGQGLEFLIYFQGNSAPDKSGLPSDRFSAERTGGSVSTLTIQRTQQEDSAVYLCASSTTTGADTQYFGPGTRLTVL.

This chain joins TRBV14 and TRBJ1-5; D gene ambiguous. CDR1 is SGHDN, CDR2 FVKESK, per germline. The ends were cut back, 3 bases at V and 0 bases at J, with 15 bases in the middle. The CDR3 sequence is 17 residues long. The DNA for the CDR3 is TGTGCCAGCAGCCAGATATTAAAAACACCTAGCAATCAGCCCCAGCATTTT. It codes for CASSQILKTPSNQPQHF.

This clone was seen a few times. This rearrangement joins TRBV5-4 to TRBJ1-6, with 7 bases lining up with TRBD1. Germline CDR1 is SGHNT and CDR2 is YYREEE (reference sequence). After removal of 3 bases from V and 4 bases from J, the junction contained 1 base not matched to a gene. The CDR3 spans 14 residues. The CDR3: CASSWTGYNSPLHF. The CDR3 DNA sequence: TGTGCCAGCAGCTGGACAGGATATAATTCACCCCTCCACTTT.

The chain combines TRBV15 with TRBJ2-7, with D maybe TRBD1 (6 bases). The CDR3 contains 14 residues. Germline loops: CDR1 LNHNV, CDR2 YYDKDF (reference sequence). V was shortened by 4 bases and J by 1 base, with 11 bases between the two germline ends. CDR3 nucleotides: TGTGCCACCAGCAAAGAACAGGGTTCCTACGAGCAGTACTTC. This encodes CATSKEQGSYEQYF.

The DNA for the CDR3 is TGTGCCAGCAGCTTAGCGGGAGGGCCCTACGAGCAGTACTTC. Protein: CASSLAGGPYEQYF. This chain uses TRBV7-9 with TRBJ2-7, with 7 positions matching TRBD2. The CDR3 is 14 amino acids. The germline V gene has CDR1 SEHNR and CDR2 FQNEAQ (reference sequence). V gave up 0 bases and J gave up 2 bases; unmatched junction bases: 1.

The CDR3 coding sequence is TGTGCCAGCAATGCGGGTGAGCAGTTCTTC. Translation gives CASNAGEQFF. This sequence joins TRBV2 and TRBJ2-1; possibly TRBD2 for D (5 bases). Trimming cost V 7 bases and J 9 bases, with 7 bases left between them. CDR3 length equals 10 residues. Germline values: CDR1 SNHLY, CDR2 FYNNEI.

V and J are TRBV7-6 and TRBJ2-7; the match to TRBD1 covers 9 bases. The germline V gene encodes CDR1 SGHVS and CDR2 FNYEAQ. The ends lost 5 bases at V and 4 bases at J; junction bases unmatched: 3. The length of the CDR3 is 13 residues. CDR3 DNA: TGTGCCAGCAGCGGGACAGGGATGTACGAGCAGTACTTC. Encoded protein: CASSGTGMYEQYF.

V is TRBV4-1 and J is TRBJ2-1; 7 positions agree with TRBD2. Germline V gives CDR1 MGHRA, CDR2 YSYEKL. The CDR3 is made up of 16 amino acids. Unmatched junction bases numbered 8, after V lost 2 bases and J lost 4 bases. CDR3 region: CASSQSRQRGYNEQFF. Written as DNA, the CDR3 is TGCGCCAGCAGCCAATCCCGCCAGCGGGGTTACAATGAGCAGTTCTTC.

The table lists this clone with a count of one. This sequence joins TRBV4-3 and TRBJ2-3, with 8 bases aligning to TRBD2. The CDR3 runs 15 residues. From germline, CDR1 is LGHNA and CDR2 YSLEER. Trimming took 4 bases from V and 4 from J; bases not matched to a gene: 7. The CDR3 region has the DNA TGCGCCAGCAGCCTCTCCGGACTAGCACCAGATACGCAGTATTTT. Translated: CASSLSGLAPDTQYF.

The chain combines TRBV5-4 with TRBJ2-3; 8 positions match TRBD1. This CDR3 region has 15 residues. With V trimmed by 2 bases and J by 5 bases, 7 bases remained unmatched. The germline V gene encodes CDR1 SGHNT and CDR2 YYREEE (reference sequence). The CDR3 is CASSFRGRVGDTQYF. CDR3 sequence (DNA): TGTGCCAGCAGCTTCAGGGGGCGGGTAGGAGATACGCAGTATTTT.

J is TRBJ2-2 and V is TRBV10-2; D gene ambiguous. There are 11 residues in the CDR3. Germline CDR1 and CDR2: WSHSY and SAAADI. Trimming removed 6 bases at V and 6 bases at J, with 5 bases between. CDR3 nucleotide sequence: TGCGCCAGCAGCGGTCCCGGGGAGCTGTTTTTT. Its translation: CASSGPGELFF.

This rearrangement joins TRBV5-1 to TRBJ1-2, with TRBD1 matching over 10 bases. V was pared by 5 bases and J by 3 bases, with 4 bases of the junction left unmatched. The CDR3 loop spans 14 amino acids. In germline, CDR1 is SGHRS, CDR2 YFSETQ. CDR3 sequence: CASRPTGGDYGYTF. The CDR3 nucleotides read TGCGCCAGCAGACCGACAGGGGGCGACTATGGCTACACCTTC.

The V gene is TRBV28, the J gene TRBJ1-2; 7 nucleotides match TRBD1. From germline, CDR1 is MDHEN and CDR2 SYDVKM. The CDR3 is made up of 15 amino acids. V trimming: 5 bases; J trimming: 6 bases; junction bases outside the gene matches: 12. This CDR3 reads CASSTQTGFQHGYTF. In DNA form, the CDR3 reads TGTGCCAGCAGTACCCAGACAGGGTTCCAGCATGGCTACACCTTC.

The chain has TRBV27 and TRBJ2-7; D possibly corresponds to TRBD2 (6 bases). Germline lookup yields CDR1 MNHEY and CDR2 SMNVEV (reference sequence). V lost 5 bases and J 3 bases, leaving 11 bases between the germline ends. The CDR3 length is 13 residues. The CDR3 DNA follows: TGTGCCAGCAGTATGGGAGGTGGCTACGAGCAGTACTTC. Residues: CASSMGGGYEQYF.

The chain combines TRBV2 with TRBJ1-1; TRBD1 might be the D (5 bases). The V end was cut by 2 bases, the J end by 1 base, with 14 bases between. The CDR3 has 16 amino acids. The germline V gene has CDR1 SNHLY and CDR2 FYNNEI. The DNA of the CDR3 is TGTGCCAGCAGTGAACGGAGTGCAGGGAAGAACACTGAAGCTTTCTTT. This sequence encodes CASSERSAGKNTEAFF. Filled out from reference TRBV2 and TRBJ1-1, the complete variable domain reads EPEVTQTPSHQVTQMGQEVILRCVPISNHLYFYWYRQILGQKVEFLVSFYNNEISEKSEIFDDQFSVERPDGSNFTLKIRSTKLEDSAMYFCASSERSAGKNTEAFFGQGTRLTVV.

The chain has TRBV9 and TRBJ2-1, with 7 positions matching TRBD2. The germline V gene encodes CDR1 SGDLS and CDR2 YYNGEE. CDR3 length: 18 residues. The trim removed 4 bases at V and 7 bases at J, leaving 20 bases unmatched. In DNA, the CDR3 is TGTGCCAGCAGCCCCCAGGAATTCGTGGGAGGGCAATGGAATGAGCAGTTCTTC. It is translated as CASSPQEFVGGQWNEQFF.

This clone occurred once. The CDR3 sequence: CASRYEGAPSYEQYF. In DNA, the CDR3 is TGTGCCAGCAGATACGAGGGGGCACCGTCCTACGAGCAGTACTTC. The chain employs TRBV6-5 and TRBJ2-7; 7 bases fit TRBD1. Germline V gene lookup returns CDR1 MNHEY and CDR2 SVGAGI. V lost 6 bases, J lost 1 base, and 9 bases stayed unmatched. This CDR3 spans 15 amino acids.

V usage is TRBV28 and J usage is TRBJ2-3; 11 bases match TRBD2. V was pared by 2 bases and J by 5 bases, with 3 bases of the junction left unmatched. CDR1 is MDHEN, CDR2 SYDVKM, per germline. The CDR3 spans 15 residues. The CDR3 coding sequence is TGTGCCAGCAGTTTACTAGCGGGAGGCAAAGATACGCAGTATTTT. Translating it yields CASSLLAGGKDTQYF.

The V call is TRBV4-3, the J call TRBJ1-1; tentatively, D is TRBD1 (5 bases). V lost 0 bases, J lost 3 bases, and 17 bases lay in between. Germline lookup yields CDR1 LGHNA and CDR2 YSLEER. CDR3 size: 17 residues. This CDR3 reads CASSQDRGLGGDTEAFF. CDR3 bases: TGCGCCAGCAGCCAAGATAGGGGTCTTGGAGGGGACACTGAAGCTTTCTTT.

About this clone itself: The junction does not match germline at one end; this may be a read error. V gene TRBV6-5 combines with J gene TRBJ1-2, with TRBD1 matching over 7 bases. From germline, CDR1 is MNHEY and CDR2 SVGAGI. This CDR3 spans 13 amino acids. CDR3 in DNA: TGTGCCAGCAGTTACCGCAACCCTATGGGACAGTCCTTC. It codes for CASSYRNPMGQSF.

This rearrangement joins TRBV27 to TRBJ2-7, with TRBD2 as a possible D gene (6 bases). Germline V gene sequence: CDR1 MNHEY, CDR2 SMNVEV (reference sequence). The CDR3 spans 14 residues. V lost 4 bases and J 6 bases, leaving 16 bases between the germline ends. The CDR3 here is CASSSGTRVREQYF. CDR3 sequence (DNA): TGTGCCAGCAGTTCGGGGACTCGGGTACGCGAGCAGTACTTC.

V usage is TRBV7-2 and J usage is TRBJ1-2; 8 bases line up with TRBD1. Unmatched junction bases numbered 9, after V lost 7 bases and J lost 2 bases. From germline, CDR1 is SGHTA and CDR2 FQGNSA. The CDR3 totals 15 residues. Here the CDR3 DNA reads TGTGCCAGCAAACAGGGGGGAAATTCGAACTATGGCTACACCTTC. Translating gives CASKQGGNSNYGYTF.

The chain recombines TRBV19 with TRBJ2-1; 7 nucleotides line up with TRBD2. This CDR3 has 18 residues. J lost 0 bases, V lost 0 bases, and 8 bases had no gene match. The germline V gene has CDR1 LNHDA and CDR2 SQIVND (reference sequence). Written as DNA, the CDR3 is TGTGCCAGTAGTATAGAAGGGTGGGAGGGAAGCTCCTACAATGAGCAGTTCTTC. This codes for CASSIEGWEGSSYNEQFF. Full variable domain (rest looked up from reference TRBV19 and TRBJ2-1): DGGITQSPKYLFRKEGQNVTLSCEQNLNHDAMYWYRQDPGQGLRLIYYSQIVNDFQKGDIAEGYSVSREKKESFPLTVTSAQKNPTAFYLCASSIEGWEGSSYNEQFFGPGTRLTVL.